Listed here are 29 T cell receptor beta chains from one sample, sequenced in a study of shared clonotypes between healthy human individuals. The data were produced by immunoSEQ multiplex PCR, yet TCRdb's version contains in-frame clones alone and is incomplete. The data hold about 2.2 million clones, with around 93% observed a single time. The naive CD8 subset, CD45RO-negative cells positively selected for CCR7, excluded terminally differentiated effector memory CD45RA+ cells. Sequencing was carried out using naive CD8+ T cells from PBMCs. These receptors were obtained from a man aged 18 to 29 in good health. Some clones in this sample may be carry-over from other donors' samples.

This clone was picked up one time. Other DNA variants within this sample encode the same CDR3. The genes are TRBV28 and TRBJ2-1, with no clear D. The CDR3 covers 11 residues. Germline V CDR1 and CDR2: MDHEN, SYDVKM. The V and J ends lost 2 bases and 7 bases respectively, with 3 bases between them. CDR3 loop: CASSLLNEQFF. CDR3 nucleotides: TGTGCCAGCAGTTTACTTAATGAGCAGTTCTTC.

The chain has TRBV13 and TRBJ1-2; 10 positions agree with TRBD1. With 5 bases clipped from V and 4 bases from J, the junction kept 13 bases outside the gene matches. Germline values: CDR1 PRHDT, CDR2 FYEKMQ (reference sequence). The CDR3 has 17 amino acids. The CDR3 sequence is CASSEMTGGMRGYGYTF. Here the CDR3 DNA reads TGTGCCAGCAGCGAAATGACAGGGGGCATGAGGGGCTATGGCTACACCTTC.

The CDR3 region is CASGGRGENQPQHF. The CDR3 DNA is TGTGCCAGCGGGGGCAGGGGCGAAAATCAGCCCCAGCATTTT. The J gene is TRBJ1-5, the V gene TRBV4-2, with D tentatively TRBD1 (6 bases). In germline, CDR1 is LGHNA, CDR2 YNFKEQ. There are 14 residues in the CDR3. Trimming stripped 8 bases from V and 4 bases from J, with 15 bases between.

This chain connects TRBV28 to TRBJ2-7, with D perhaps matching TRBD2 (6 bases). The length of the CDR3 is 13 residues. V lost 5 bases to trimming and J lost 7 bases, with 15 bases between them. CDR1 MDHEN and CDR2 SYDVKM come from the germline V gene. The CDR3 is CASSGDFGWEQYF. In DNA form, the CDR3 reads TGTGCCAGCAGTGGGGACTTTGGGTGGGAGCAGTACTTC.

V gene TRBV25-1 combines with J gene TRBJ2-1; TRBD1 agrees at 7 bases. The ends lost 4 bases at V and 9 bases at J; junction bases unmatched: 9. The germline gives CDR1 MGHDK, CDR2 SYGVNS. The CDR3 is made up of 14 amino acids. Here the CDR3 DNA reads TGTGCCAGCAGTGGAAGGGAGACAGGGACTGAGCAGTTCTTC. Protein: CASSGRETGTEQFF.

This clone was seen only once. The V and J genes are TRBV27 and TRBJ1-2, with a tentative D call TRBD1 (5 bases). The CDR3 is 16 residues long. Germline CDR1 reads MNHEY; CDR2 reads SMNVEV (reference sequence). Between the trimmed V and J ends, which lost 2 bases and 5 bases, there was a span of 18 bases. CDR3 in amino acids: CASSLNPAGLAYGYTF. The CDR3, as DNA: TGTGCCAGCAGTTTAAACCCCGCAGGGCTCGCGTATGGCTACACCTTC.

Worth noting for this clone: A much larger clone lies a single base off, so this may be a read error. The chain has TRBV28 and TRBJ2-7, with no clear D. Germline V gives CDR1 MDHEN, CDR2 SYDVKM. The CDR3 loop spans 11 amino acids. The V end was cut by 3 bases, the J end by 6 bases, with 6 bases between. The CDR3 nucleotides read TGTGCCAGCAGTTTTGGGTTCGAGCAGTACTTC. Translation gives CASSFGFEQYF.

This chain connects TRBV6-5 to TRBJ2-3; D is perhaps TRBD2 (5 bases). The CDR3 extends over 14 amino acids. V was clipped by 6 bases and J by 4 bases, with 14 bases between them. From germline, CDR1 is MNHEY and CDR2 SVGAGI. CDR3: CASRAGSLADTQYF. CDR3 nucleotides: TGTGCCAGCAGGGCGGGCAGCCTCGCAGATACGCAGTATTTT.

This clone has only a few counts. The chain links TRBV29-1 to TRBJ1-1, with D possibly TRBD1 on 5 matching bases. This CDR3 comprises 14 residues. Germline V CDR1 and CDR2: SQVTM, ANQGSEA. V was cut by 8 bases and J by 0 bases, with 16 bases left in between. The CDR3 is CSSYRDGMNTEAFF. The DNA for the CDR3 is TGCAGCTCCTACCGGGACGGCATGAACACTGAAGCTTTCTTT.

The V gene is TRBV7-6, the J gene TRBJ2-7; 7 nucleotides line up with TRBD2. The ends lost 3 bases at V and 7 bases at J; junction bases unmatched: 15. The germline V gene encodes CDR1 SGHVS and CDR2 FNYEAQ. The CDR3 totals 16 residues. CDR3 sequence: CASSLGFGRELREQYF. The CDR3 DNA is TGTGCCAGCAGCTTGGGCTTTGGGCGGGAGCTGAGGGAGCAGTACTTC.

This CDR3 reads CAWFLLAYNEQFF. The CDR3 DNA reads as TGTGCCTGGTTTCTGCTGGCCTACAATGAGCAGTTCTTC. The chain recombines TRBV30 with TRBJ2-1; D is unresolved. CDR1 and CDR2 (germline): GTSNPN, SVGIG (reference sequence). Trimming left V 5 bases short and J 2 bases short, with 10 bases between. This CDR3 is 13 amino acids long.

The CDR3 sequence is CASLVEMMNTEAFF. The DNA for the CDR3 is TGTGCCAGCCTGGTGGAGATGATGAACACTGAAGCTTTCTTT. This chain links TRBV2 with TRBJ1-1; D is uncertain. The germline V gene encodes CDR1 SNHLY and CDR2 FYNNEI. Trimming pared 8 bases from V and 0 bases from J, leaving 13 bases between. CDR3 length equals 14 residues.

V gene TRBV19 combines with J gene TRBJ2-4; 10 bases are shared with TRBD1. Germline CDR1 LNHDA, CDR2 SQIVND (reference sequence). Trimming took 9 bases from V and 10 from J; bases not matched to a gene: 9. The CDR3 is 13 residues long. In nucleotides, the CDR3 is TGTGCCAGCCTGGACAGGGGGTCTCGGATTCAGTACTTC. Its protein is CASLDRGSRIQYF. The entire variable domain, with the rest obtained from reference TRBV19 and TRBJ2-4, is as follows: DGGITQSPKYLFRKEGQNVTLSCEQNLNHDAMYWYRQDPGQGLRLIYYSQIVNDFQKGDIAEGYSVSREKKESFPLTVTSAQKNPTAFYLCASLDRGSRIQYFGAGTRLSVL.

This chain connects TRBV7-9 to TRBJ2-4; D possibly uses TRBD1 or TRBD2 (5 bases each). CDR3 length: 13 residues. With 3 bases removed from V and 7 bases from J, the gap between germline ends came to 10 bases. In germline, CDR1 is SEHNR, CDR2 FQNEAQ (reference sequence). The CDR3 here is CASSFGRDNIQYF. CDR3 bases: TGTGCCAGCAGCTTTGGCAGGGACAACATTCAGTACTTC.

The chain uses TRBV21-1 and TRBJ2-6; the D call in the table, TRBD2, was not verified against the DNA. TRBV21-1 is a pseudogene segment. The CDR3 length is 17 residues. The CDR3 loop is CATRRDGIHSGANVLTF. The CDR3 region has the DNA TGTGCCACCCGGAGAGACGGGATCCACTCTGGGGCCAACGTCCTGACTTTC.

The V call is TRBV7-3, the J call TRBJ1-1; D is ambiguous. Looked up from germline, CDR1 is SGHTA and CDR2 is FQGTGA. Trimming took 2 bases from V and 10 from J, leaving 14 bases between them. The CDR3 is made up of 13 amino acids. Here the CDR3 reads CASSLSRLERAFF. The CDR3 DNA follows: TGTGCCAGCAGCTTATCCCGACTCGAGCGAGCTTTCTTT.

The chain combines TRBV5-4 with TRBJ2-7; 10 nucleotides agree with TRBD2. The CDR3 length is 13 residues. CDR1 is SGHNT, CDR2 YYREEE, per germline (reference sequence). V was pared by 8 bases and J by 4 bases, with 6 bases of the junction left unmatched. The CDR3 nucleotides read TGTGCCAGTAAGCTAGCGGGGGAATACGAGCAGTACTTC. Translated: CASKLAGEYEQYF.

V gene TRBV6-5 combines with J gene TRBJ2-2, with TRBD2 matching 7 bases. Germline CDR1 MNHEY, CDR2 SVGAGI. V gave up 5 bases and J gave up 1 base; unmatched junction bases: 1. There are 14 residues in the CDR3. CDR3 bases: TGTGCCAGCAGTAGCGGGATGAACACCGGGGAGCTGTTTTTT. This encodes CASSSGMNTGELFF.

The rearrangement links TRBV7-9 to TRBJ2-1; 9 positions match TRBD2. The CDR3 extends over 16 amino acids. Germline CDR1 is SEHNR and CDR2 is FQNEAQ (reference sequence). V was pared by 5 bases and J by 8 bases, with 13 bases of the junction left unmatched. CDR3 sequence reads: CASSPRLAARHDEQFF. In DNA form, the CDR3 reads TGTGCCAGCAGCCCCCGACTAGCGGCACGCCACGATGAGCAGTTCTTC.

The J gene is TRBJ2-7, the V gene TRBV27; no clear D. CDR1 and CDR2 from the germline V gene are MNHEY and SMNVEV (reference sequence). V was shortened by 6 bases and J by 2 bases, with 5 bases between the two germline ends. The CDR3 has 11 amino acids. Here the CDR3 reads CASRDAYEQYF. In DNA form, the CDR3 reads TGTGCCAGCAGGGATGCCTACGAGCAGTACTTC.

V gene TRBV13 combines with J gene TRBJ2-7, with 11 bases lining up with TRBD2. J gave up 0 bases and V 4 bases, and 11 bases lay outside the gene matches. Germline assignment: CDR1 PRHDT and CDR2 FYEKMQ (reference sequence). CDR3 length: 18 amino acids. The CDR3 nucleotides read TGTGCCAGCAGCTGTCCGGGACTAGCGGACGCAAGCTCCTACGAGCAGTACTTC. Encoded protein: CASSCPGLADASSYEQYF.

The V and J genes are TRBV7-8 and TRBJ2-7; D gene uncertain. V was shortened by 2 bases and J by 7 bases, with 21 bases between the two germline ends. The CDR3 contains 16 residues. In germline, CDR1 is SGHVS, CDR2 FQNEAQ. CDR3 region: CASSLRPTLRGEEQYF. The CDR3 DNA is TGTGCCAGCAGCTTAAGGCCGACCCTAAGAGGCGAGGAGCAGTACTTC.

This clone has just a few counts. CDR3 region: CASLHGMNTEAFF. Here the CDR3 DNA reads TGTGCCAGCCTGCATGGGATGAACACTGAAGCTTTCTTT. The chain recombines TRBV7-9 with TRBJ1-1; D unresolved. This CDR3 spans 13 amino acids. Germline V lookup: CDR1 SEHNR, CDR2 FQNEAQ (reference sequence). V lost 8 bases, J lost 0 bases, and 10 bases lay in between.

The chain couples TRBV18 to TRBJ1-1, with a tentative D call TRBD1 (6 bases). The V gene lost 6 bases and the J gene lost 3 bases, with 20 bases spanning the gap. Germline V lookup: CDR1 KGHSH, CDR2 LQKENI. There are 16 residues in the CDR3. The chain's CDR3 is CASSQHPPTGYTEAFF. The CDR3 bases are TGTGCCAGCTCCCAACACCCACCGACAGGTTACACTGAAGCTTTCTTT. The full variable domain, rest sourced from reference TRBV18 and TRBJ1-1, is NAGVMQNPRHLVRRRGQEARLRCSPMKGHSHVYWYRQLPEEGLKFMVYLQKENIIDESGMPKERFSAEFPKEGPSILRIQQVVRGDSAAYFCASSQHPPTGYTEAFFGQGTRLTVV.

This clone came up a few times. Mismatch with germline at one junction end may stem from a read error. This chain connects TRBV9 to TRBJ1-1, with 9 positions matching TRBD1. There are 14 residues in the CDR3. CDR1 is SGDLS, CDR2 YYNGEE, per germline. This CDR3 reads CASRGDRDAPDAFF. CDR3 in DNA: TGTGCCAGCAGGGGGGACAGGGACGCCCCTGATGCTTTCTTT.

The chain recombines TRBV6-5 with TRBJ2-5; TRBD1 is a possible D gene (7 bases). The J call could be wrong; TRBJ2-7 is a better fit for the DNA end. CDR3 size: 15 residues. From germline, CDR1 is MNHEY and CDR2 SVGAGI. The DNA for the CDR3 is TGTGCCAGCAGGGAGGGGCGACAGGGTGGCCACGAGCAGTACTTC. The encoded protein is CASREGRQGGHEQYF.

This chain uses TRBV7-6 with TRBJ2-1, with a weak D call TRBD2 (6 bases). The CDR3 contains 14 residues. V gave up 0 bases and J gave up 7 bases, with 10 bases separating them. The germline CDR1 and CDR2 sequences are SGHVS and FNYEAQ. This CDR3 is CASSLAGGINEQFF. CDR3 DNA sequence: TGTGCCAGCAGCTTAGCGGGAGGAATAAATGAGCAGTTCTTC.

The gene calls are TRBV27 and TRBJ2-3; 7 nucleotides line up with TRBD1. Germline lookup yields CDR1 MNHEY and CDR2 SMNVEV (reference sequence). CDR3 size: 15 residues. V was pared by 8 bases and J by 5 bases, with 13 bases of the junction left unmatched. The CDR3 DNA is TGTGCCAGCGGTCTACTACCCCAGGGGGAAGATACGCAGTATTTT. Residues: CASGLLPQGEDTQYF.

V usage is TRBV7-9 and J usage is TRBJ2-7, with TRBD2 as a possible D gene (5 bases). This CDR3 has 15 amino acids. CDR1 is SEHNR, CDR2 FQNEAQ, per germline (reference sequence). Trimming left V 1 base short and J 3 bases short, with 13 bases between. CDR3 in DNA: TGTGCCAGCAGCTTAGAGAGCGGAGTGGGCTACGAGCAGTACTTC. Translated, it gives CASSLESGVGYEQYF.